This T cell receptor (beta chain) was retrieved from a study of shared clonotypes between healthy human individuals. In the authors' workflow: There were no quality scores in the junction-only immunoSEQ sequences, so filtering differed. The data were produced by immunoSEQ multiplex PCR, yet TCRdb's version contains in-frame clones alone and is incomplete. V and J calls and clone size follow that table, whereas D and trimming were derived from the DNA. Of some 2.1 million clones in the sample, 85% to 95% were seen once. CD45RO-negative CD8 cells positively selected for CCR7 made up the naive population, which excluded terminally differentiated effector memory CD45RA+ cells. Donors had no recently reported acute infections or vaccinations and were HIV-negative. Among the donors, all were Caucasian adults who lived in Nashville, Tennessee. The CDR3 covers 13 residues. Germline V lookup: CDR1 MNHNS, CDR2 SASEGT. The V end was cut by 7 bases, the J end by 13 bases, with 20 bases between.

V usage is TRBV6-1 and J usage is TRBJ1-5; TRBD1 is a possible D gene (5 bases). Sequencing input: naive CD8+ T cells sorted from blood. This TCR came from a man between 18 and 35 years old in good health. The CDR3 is CASTEIPPWGQHF. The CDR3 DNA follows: TGTGCCAGCACTGAGATCCCGCCCTGGGGGCAGCATTTT.